The present T cell receptor (beta chain) was sequenced within a study of blood T cell repertoires in COVID-19. Study as a whole: The samples span acute and convalescent COVID-19 from the United States, Italy and Spain. In each case, the material was cDNA or gDNA derived from T cells, B-cell-depleted T cells, or PBMCs.

CDR3 size: 16 residues. Germline loops: CDR1 SSHAT, CDR2 FNYEAQ (reference sequence). With respect to this clone: At one boundary the junction diverges from the germline segment, which might be a read error.

Under the authors' procedure: How many nucleated cells were present was estimated from reference gene primer amplification. The table came from immunoSEQ multiplex PCR; TCRdb's copy has only in-frame clones and leaves some out. V and J calls and clone size are copied from that table; D and trimming were computed from the DNA. The sample shows around 97,000 clones, roughly 87% of them seen only once. The sample was peripheral blood. The chain couples TRBV7-7 to TRBJ2-2; unclear D gene. The sequence came from a woman aged 80 or older in a cohort sampled during active COVID-19. CDR3 sequence: CASSLVRSENTGELFF. DNA of the CDR3: TGTGCTAGCAGCTTAGTACGGTCCGAAAACACCGGGGAGCTGTTTTTT.